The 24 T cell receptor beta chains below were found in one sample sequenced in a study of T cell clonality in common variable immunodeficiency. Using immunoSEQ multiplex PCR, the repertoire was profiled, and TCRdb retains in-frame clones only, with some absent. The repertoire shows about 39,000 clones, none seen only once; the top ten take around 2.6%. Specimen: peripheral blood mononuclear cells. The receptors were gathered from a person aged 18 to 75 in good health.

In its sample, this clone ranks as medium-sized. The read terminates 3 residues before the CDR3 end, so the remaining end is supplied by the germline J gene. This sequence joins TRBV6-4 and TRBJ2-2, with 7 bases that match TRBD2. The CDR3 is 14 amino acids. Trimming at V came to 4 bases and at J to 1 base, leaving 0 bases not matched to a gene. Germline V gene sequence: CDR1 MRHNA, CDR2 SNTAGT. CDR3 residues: CASSGGRNTGELFF. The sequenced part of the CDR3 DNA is TGTGCCAGCAGTGGCGGGAGGAACACCGGGGAG.

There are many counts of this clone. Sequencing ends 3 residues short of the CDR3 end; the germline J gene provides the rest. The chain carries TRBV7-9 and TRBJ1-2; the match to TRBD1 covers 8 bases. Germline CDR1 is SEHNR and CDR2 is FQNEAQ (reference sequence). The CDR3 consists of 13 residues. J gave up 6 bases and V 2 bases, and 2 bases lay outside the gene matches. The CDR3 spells CASSLQGADGYTF. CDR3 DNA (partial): TGTGCCAGCAGCTTACAGGGGGCGGATGGC. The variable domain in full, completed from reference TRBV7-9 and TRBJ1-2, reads DTGVSQNPRHKITKRGQNVTFRCDPISEHNRLYWYRQTLGQGPEFLTYFQNEAQLEKSRLLSDRFSAERPKGSFSTLEIQRTEQGDSAMYLCASSLQGADGYTFGSGTRLTVV.

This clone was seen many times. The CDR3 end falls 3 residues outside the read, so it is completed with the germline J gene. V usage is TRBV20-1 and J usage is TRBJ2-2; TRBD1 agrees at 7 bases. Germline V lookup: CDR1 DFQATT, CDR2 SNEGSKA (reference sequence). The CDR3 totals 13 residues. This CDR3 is CSAYRDSAEKLFF. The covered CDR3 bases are TGCAGTGCTTACCGGGACAGTGCTGAAAAG.

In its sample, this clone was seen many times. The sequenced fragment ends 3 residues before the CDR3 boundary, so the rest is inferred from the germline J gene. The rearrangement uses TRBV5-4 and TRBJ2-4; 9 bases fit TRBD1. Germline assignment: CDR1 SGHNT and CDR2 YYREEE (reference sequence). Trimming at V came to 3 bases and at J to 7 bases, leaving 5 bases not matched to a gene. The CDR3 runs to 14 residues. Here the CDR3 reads CASSSPGTGNIQYF. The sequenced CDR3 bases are TGTGCCAGCAGCTCCCCCGGGACAGGGAACATT.

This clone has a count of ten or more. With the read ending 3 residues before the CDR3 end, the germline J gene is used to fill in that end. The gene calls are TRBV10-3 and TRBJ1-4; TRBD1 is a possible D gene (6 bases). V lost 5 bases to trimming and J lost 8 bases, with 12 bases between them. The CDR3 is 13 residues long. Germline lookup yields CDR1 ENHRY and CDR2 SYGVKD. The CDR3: CAISQGRGEKLFF. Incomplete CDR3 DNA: TGTGCCATCAGTCAGGGGCGAGGCGAAAAA.

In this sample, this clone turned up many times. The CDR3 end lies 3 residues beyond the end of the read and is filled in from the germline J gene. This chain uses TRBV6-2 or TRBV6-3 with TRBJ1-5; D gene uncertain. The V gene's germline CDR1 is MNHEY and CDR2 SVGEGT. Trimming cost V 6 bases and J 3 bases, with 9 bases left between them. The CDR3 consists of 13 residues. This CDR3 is CASRSGSNQPQHF. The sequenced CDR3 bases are TGTGCCAGCAGATCAGGCTCCAATCAGCCC.

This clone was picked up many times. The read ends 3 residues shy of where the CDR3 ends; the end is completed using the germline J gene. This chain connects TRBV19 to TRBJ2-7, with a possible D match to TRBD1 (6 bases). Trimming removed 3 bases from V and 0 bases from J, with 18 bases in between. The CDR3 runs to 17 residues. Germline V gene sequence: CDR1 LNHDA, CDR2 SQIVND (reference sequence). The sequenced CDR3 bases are TGTGCCAGTAGTATCGCCTCCGGGACATCTAGCTCCTACGAG. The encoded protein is CASSIASGTSSSYE. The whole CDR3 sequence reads CASSIASGTSSSYEQYF.

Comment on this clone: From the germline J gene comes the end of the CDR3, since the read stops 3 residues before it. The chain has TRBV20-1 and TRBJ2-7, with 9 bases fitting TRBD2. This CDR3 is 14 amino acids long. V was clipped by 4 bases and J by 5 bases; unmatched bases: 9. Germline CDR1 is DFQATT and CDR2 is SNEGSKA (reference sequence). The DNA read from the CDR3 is TGCAGTGCTAATCCGGGACTAGCTGTCCACGAG. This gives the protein CSANPGLAVHE. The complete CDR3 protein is CSANPGLAVHEQYF.

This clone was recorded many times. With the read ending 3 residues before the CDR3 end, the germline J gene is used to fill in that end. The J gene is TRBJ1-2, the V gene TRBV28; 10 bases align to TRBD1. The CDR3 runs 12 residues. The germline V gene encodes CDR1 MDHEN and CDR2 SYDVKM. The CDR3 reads CASLGQGVGYTF. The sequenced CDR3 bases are TGTGCCAGCCTCGGACAGGGGGTGGGC.

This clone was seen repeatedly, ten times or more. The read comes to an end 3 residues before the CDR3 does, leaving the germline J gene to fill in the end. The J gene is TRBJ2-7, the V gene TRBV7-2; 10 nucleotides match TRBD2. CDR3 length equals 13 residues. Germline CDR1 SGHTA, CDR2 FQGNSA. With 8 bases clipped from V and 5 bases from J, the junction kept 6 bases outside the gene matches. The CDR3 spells CASRLAGADEQYF. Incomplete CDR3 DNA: TGTGCCAGCCGGCTAGCGGGAGCTGACGAG.

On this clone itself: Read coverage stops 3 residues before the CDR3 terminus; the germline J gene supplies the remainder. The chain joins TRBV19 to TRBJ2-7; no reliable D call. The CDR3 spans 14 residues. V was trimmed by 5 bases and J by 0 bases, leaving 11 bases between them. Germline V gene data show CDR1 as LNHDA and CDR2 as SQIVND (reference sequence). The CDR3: CASSSAGSSYEQYF. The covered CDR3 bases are TGTGCCAGTAGTTCAGCAGGATCCTCCTACGAG.

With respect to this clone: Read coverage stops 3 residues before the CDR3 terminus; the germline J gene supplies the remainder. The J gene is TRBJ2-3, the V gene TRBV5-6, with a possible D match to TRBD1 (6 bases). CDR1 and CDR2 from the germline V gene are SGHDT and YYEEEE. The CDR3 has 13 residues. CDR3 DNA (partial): TGTGCCAGCAGCAAAACAGGGTTGGAGACG. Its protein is CASSKTGLET. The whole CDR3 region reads CASSKTGLETQYF.

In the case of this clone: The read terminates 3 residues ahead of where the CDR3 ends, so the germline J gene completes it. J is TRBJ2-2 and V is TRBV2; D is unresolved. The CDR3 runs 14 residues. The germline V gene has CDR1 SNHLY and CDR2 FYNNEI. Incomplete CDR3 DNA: TGTGCCAGCAGTAACTACTTACAATCTGAAAAG. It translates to CASSNYLQSEK. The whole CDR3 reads CASSNYLQSEKLFF. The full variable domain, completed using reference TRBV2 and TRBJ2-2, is EPEVTQTPSHQVTQMGQEVILRCVPISNHLYFYWYRQILGQKVEFLVSFYNNEISEKSEIFDDQFSVERPDGSNFTLKIRSTKLEDSAMYFCASSNYLQSEKLFFGEGSRLTVL.

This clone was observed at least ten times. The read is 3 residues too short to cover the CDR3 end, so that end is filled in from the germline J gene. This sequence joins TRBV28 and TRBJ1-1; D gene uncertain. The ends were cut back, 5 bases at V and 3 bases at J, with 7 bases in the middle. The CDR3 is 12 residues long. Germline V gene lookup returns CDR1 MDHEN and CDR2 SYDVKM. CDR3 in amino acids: CASSVEYTEAFF. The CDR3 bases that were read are TGTGCCAGCAGTGTAGAGTACACTGAA.

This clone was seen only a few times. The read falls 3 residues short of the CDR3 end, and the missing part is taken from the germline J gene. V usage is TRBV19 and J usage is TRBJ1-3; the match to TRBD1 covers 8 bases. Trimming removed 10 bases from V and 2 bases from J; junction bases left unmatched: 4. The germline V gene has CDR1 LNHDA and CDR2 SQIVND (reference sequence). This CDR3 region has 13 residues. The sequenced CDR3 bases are TGTGCCATCAGCAGGGGGCCTGGAAACACC. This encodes CAISRGPGNT. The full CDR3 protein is CAISRGPGNTIYF.

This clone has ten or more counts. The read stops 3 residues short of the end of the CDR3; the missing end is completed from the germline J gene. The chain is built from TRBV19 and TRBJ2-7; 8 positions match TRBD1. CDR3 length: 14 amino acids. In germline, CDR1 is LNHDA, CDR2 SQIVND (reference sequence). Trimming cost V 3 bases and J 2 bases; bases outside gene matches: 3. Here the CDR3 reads CASSIGTGAYEQYF. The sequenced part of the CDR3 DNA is TGTGCCAGTAGTATCGGGACAGGTGCCTACGAG.

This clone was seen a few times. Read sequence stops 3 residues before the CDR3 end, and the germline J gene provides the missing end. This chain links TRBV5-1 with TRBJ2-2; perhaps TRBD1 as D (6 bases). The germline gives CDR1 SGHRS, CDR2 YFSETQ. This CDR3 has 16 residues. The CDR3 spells CASSRADSPTNEKLFF. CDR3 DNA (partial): TGCGCCAGCAGCCGCGCGGACAGCCCAACTAATGAAAAG.

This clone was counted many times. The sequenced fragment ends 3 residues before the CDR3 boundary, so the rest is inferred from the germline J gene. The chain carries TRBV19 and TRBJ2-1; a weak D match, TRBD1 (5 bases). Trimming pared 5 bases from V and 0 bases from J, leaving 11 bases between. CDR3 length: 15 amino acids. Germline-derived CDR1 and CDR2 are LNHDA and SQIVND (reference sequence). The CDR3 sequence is CASSPTVSSYNEQFF. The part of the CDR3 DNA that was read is TGTGCCAGTAGTCCGACAGTTAGCTCCTACAATGAG.

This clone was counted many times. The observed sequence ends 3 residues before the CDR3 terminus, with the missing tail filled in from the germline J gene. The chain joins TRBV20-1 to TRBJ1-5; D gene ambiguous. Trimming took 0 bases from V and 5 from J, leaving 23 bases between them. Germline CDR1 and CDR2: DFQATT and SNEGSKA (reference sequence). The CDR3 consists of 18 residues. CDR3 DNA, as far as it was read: TGCAGTGCTAGAGATTTGGGTAGAGGGCCCGAAGGATATCAGCCC. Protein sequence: CSARDLGRGPEGYQP. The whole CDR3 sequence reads CSARDLGRGPEGYQPQHF.

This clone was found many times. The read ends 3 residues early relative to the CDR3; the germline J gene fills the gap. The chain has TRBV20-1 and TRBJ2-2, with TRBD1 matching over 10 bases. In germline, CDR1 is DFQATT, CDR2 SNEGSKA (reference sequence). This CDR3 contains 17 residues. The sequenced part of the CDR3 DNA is TGCAGTGCTAGAGATCTTGGGACAGGGGATTATAATTCACCG. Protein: CSARDLGTGDYNSP. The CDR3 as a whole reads CSARDLGTGDYNSPLFF.

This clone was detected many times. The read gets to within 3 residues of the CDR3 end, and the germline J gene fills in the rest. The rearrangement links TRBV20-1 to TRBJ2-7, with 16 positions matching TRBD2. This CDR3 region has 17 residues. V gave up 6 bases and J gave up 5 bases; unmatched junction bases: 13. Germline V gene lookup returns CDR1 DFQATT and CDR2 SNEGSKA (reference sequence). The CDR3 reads CSARGLAGGPGGHEQYF. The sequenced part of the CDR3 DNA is TGCAGTGCACGGGGACTAGCGGGAGGGCCAGGGGGCCACGAG.

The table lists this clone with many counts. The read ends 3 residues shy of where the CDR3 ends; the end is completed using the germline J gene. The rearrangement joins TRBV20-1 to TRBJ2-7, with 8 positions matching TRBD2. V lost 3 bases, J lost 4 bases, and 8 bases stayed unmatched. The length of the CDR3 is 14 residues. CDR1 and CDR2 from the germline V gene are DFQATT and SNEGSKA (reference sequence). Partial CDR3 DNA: TGCAGTGCTAGCTCCCCAGCGGGAGCTTACGAG. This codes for CSASSPAGAYE. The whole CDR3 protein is CSASSPAGAYEQYF.

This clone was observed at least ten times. The covered CDR3 bases are TGTGCCAGTAGTATAGATAGCACCTTCTATGAG. Its translation: CASSIDSTFYE. The entire CDR3 sequence reads CASSIDSTFYEQFF. This rearrangement joins TRBV19 to TRBJ2-1; D is undetermined. The read terminates 3 residues before the CDR3 end, so the remaining end is supplied by the germline J gene. Per germline, CDR1 LNHDA and CDR2 SQIVND (reference sequence). V was trimmed by 0 bases and J by 8 bases, leaving 11 bases between them. The CDR3 runs 14 residues.

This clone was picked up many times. This CDR3 reads CASGGDRDFDQPQHF. Incomplete CDR3 DNA: TGTGCCAGTGGCGGGGACAGGGACTTCGATCAGCCC. This chain links TRBV19 with TRBJ1-5; TRBD1 matches at 9 bases. The CDR3 end is not reached by the read, which stops 3 residues before it; the germline J gene fills it in. The germline CDR1 and CDR2 sequences are LNHDA and SQIVND (reference sequence). CDR3 size: 15 residues. Unmatched junction bases numbered 10, after V lost 8 bases and J lost 5 bases.